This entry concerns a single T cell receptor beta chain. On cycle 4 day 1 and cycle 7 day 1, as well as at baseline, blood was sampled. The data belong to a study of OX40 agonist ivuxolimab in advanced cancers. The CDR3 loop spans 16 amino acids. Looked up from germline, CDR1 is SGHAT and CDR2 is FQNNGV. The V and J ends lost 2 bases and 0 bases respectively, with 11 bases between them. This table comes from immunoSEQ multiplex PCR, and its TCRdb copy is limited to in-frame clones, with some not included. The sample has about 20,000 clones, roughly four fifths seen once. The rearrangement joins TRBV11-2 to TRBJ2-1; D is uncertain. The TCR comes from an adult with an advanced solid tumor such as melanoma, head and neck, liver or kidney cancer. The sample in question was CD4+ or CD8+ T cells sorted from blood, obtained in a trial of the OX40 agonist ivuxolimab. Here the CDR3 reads CASSLLKSFSYNEQFF. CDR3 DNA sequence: TGTGCCAGCAGCTTACTTAAAAGTTTCTCCTACAATGAGCAGTTCTTC.